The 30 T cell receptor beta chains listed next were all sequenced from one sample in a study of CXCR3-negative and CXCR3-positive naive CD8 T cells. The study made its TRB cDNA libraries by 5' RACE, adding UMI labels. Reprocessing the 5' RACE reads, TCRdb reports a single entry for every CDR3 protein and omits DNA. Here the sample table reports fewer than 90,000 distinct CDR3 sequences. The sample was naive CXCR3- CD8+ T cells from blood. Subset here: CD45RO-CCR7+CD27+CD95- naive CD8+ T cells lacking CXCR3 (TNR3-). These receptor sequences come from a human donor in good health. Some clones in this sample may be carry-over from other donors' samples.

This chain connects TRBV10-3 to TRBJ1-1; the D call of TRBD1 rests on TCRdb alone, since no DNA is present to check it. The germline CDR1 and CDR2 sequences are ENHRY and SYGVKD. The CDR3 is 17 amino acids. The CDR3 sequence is CAISEWIRVGTGTEAFF.

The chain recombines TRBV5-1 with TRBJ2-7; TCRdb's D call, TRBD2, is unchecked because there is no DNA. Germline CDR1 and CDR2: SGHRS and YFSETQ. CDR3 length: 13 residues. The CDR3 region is CASRTSFTYEQYF.

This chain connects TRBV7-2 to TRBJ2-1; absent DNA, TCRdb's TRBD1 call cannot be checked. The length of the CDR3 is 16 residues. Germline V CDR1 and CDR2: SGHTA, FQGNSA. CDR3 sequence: CASIPRRAGAYNEQFF.

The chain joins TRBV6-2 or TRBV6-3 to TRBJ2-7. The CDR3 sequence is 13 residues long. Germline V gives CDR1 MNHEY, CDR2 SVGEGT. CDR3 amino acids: CASSPDLAYEQYF.

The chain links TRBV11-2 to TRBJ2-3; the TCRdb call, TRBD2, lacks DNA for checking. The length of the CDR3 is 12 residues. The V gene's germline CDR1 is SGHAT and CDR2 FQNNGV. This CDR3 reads CASSWGGDTQYF.

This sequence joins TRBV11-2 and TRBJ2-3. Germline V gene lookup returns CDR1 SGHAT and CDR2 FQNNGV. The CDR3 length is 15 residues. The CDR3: CASSLEGLAIDTQYF.

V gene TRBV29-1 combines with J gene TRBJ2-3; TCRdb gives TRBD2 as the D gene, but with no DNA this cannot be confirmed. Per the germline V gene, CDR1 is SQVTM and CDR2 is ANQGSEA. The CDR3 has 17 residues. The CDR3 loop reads CSDAPIYGSTDTDTQYF.

This chain's CDR3 is CASSLEAVFTDTQYF. The V call is TRBV12-3 or TRBV12-4, the J call TRBJ2-3; the D call from TCRdb, TRBD2, cannot be confirmed without DNA. The CDR3 extends over 15 amino acids.

This CDR3 is CATQTRLGDNEQFF. The J gene is TRBJ2-1, the V gene TRBV5-8; TCRdb gives TRBD1 as the D gene, but with no DNA this cannot be confirmed. CDR3 length equals 14 residues. CDR1 SGHTS and CDR2 YDEGEE come from the germline V gene.

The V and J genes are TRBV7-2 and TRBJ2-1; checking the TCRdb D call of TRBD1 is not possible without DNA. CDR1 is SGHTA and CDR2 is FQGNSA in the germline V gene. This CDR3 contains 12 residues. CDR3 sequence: CASKPSPGEQFF.

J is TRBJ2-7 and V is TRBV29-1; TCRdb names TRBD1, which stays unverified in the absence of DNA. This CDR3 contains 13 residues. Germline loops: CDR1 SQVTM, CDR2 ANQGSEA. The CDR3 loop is CSVVRDRVGEQYF.

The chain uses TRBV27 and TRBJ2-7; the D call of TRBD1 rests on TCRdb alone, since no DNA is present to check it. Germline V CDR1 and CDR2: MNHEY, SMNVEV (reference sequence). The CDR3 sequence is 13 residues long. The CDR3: CASRTRGRDEQYF.

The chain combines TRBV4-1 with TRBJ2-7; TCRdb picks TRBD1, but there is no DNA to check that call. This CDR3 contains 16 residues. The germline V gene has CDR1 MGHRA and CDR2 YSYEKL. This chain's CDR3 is CASSQVEGRGAYEQYF.

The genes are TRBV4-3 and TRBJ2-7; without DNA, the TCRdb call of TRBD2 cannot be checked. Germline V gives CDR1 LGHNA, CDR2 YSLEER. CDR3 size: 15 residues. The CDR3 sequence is CASSQTSGGAYEQYF.

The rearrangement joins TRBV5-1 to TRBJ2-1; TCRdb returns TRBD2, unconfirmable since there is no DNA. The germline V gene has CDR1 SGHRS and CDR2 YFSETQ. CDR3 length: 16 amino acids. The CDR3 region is CASSLVPSDTYNEQFF.

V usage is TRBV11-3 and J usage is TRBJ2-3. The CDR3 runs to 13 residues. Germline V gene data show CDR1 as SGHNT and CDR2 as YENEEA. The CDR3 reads CASSEAASDTQYF.

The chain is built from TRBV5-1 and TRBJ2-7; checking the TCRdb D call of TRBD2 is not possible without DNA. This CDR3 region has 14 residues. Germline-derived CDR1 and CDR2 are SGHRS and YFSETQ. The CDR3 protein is CASRDGPTSYEQYF. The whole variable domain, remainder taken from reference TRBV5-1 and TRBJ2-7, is KAGVTQTPRYLIKTRGQQVTLSCSPISGHRSVSWYQQTPGQGLQFLFEYFSETQRNKGNFPGRFSGRQFSNSRSEMNVSTLELGDSALYLCASRDGPTSYEQYFGPGTRLTVT.

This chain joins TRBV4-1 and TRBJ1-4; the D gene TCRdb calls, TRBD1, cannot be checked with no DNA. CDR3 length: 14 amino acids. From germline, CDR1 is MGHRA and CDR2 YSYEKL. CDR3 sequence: CASSQGQGLGKLFF.

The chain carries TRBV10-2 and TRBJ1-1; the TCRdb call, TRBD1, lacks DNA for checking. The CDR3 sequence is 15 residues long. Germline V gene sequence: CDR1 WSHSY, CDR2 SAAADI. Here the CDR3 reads CASSGDRLQDTEAFF.

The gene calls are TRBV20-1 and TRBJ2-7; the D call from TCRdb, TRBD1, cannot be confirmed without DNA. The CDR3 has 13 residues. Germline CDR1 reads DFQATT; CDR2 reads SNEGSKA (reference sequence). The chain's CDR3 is CSARGDRDYEQYF.

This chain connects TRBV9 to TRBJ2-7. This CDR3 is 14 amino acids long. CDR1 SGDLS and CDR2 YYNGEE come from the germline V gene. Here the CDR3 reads CASSVGYGTYEQYF. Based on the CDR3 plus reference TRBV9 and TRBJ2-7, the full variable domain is DSGVTQTPKHLITATGQRVTLRCSPRSGDLSVYWYQQSLDQGLQFLIQYYNGEERAKGNILERFSAQQFPDLHSELNLSSLELGDSALYFCASSVGYGTYEQYFGPGTRLTVT.

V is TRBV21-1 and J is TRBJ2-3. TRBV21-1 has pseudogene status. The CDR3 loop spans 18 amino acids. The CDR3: CASSKVFVRPTSTDTQYF.

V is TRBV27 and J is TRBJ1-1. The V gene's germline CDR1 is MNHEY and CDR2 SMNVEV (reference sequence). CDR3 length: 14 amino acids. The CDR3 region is CASSLSPGNTEAFF.

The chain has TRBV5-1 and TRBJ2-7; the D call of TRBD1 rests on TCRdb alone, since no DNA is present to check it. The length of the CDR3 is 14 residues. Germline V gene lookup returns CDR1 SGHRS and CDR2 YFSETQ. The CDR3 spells CASSFGTGAYEQYF.

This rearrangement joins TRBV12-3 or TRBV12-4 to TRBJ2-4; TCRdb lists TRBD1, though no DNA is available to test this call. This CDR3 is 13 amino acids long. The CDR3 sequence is CASSFGGLDIQYF.

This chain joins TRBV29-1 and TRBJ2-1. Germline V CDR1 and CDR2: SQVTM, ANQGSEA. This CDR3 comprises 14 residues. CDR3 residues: CSGIDSGSYNEQFF.

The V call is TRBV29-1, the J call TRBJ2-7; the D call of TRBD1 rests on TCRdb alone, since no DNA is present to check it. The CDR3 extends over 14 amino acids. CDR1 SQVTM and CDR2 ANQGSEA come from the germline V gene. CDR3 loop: CSVNSGQGGGGKYF.

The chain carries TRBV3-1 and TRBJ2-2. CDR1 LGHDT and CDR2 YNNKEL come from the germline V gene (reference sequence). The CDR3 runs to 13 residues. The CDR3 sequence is CASSPLNTGELFF.

The CDR3 region is CASSSLNYEQYF. This chain connects TRBV27 to TRBJ2-7. CDR3 length: 12 residues. Germline values: CDR1 MNHEY, CDR2 SMNVEV (reference sequence).

The CDR3: CASSQRGVRGPTDTQYF. The V gene is TRBV4-1, the J gene TRBJ2-3; the TCRdb D gene call, TRBD1, has no DNA to confirm it. The CDR3 extends over 17 amino acids. In germline, CDR1 is MGHRA, CDR2 YSYEKL.